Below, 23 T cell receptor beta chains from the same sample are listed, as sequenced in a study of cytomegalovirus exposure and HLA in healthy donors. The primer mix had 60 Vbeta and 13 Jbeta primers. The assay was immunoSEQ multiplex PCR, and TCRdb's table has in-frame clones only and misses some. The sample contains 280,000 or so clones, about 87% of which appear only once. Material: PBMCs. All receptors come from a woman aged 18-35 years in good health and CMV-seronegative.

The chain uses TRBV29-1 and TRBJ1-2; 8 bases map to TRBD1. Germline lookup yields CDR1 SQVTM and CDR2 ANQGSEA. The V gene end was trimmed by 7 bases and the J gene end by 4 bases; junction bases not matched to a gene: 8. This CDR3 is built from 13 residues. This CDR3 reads CSADRGGGYGYTF. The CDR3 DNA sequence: TGCAGCGCAGACAGGGGTGGTGGCTATGGCTACACCTTC. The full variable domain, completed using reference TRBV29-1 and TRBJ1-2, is SAVISQKPSRDICQRGTSLTIQCQVDSQVTMMFWYRQQPGQSLTLIATANQGSEATYESGFVIDKFPISRPNLTFSTLTVSNMSPEDSSIYLCSADRGGGYGYTFGSGTRLTVV.

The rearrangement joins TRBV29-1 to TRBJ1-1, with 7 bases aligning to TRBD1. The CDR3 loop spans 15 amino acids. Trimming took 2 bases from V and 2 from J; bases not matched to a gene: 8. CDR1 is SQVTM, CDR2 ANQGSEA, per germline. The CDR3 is CSVEPPGQINTEAFF. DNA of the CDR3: TGCAGCGTTGAACCCCCGGGACAGATCAACACTGAAGCTTTCTTT.

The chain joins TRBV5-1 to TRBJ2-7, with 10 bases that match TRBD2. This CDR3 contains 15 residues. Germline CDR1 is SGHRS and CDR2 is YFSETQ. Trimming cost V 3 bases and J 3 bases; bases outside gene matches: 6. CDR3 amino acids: CASSSAGGLVYEQYF. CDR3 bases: TGCGCCAGCAGCTCAGCGGGGGGGCTTGTCTACGAGCAGTACTTC.

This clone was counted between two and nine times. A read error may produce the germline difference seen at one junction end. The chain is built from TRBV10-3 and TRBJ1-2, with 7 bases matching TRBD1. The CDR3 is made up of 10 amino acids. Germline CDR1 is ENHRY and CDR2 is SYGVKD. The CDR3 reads CAIRQDRLRF. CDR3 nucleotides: TGTGCCATCAGGCAGGACAGGCTACGCTTC.

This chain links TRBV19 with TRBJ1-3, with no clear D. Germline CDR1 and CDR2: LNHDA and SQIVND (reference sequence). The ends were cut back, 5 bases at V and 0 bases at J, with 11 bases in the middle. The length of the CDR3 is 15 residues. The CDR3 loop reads CASSPNPGSGNTIYF. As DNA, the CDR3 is TGTGCCAGTAGTCCGAACCCAGGCTCTGGAAACACCATATATTTT.

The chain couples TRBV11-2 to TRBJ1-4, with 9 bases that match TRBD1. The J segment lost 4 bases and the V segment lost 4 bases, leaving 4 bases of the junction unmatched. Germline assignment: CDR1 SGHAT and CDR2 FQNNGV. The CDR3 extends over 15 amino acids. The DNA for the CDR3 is TGTGCCAGCAGCTCGGGACAGGGACATAATGAAAAACTGTTTTTT. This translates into CASSSGQGHNEKLFF.

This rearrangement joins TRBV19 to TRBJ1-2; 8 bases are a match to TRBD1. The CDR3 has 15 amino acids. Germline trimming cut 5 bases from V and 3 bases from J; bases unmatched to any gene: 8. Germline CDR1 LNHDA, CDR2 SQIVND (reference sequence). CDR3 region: CASSAGAGGHYGYTF. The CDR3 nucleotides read TGTGCCAGTAGTGCTGGGGCAGGGGGCCACTATGGCTACACCTTC.

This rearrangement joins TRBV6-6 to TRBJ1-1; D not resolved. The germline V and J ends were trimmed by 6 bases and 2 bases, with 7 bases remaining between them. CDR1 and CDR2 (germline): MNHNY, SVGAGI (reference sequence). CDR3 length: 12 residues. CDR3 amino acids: CASRTRNTEAFF. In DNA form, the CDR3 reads TGTGCCAGCAGGACAAGAAACACTGAAGCTTTCTTT.

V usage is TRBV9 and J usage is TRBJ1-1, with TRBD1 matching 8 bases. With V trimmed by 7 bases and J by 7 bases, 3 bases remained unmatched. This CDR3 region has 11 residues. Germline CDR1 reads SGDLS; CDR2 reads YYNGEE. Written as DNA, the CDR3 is TGTGCCAGCCAGGGGGCCATTGAAGCTTTCTTT. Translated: CASQGAIEAFF.

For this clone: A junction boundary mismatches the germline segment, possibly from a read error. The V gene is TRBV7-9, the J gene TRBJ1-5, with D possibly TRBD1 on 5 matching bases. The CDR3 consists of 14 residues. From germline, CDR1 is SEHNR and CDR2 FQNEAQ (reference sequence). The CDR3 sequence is CSSSAYGTYQPQHF. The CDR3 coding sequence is TGTTCCAGCAGCGCCTACGGGACTTATCAGCCCCAGCATTTT.

The CDR3 DNA is TGTGCCAGCAGCTTAGCGGGGACAGGGGTTTATCGCACTGAAGCTTTCTTT. It translates to CASSLAGTGVYRTEAFF. The chain employs TRBV7-2 and TRBJ1-1; 10 nucleotides match TRBD1. There are 17 residues in the CDR3. V lost 0 bases, J lost 4 bases, and 8 bases stayed unmatched. Germline values: CDR1 SGHTA, CDR2 FQGNSA.

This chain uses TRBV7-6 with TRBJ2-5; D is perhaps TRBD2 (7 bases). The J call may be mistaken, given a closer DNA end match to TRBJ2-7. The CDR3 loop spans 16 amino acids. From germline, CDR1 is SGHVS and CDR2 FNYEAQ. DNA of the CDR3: TGTGCCAGCAGCCCAAGGGGGGGGACCTATGTGGGCGAGCAGTACTTC. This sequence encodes CASSPRGGTYVGEQYF.

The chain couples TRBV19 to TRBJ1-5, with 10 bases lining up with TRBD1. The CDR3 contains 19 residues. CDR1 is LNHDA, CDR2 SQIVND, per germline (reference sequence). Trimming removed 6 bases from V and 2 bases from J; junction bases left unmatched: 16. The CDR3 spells CASRGRTGGDIGGNQPQHF. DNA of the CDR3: TGTGCCAGTAGGGGCCGGACAGGGGGGGATATAGGAGGCAATCAGCCCCAGCATTTT. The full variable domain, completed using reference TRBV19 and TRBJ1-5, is DGGITQSPKYLFRKEGQNVTLSCEQNLNHDAMYWYRQDPGQGLRLIYYSQIVNDFQKGDIAEGYSVSREKKESFPLTVTSAQKNPTAFYLCASRGRTGGDIGGNQPQHFGDGTRLSIL.

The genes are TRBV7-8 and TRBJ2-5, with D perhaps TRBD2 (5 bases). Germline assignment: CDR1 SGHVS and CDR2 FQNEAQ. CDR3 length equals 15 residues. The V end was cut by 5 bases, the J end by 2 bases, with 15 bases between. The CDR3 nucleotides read TGTGCCAGCAGCCGTGGCCGGACTGGGCAAGAGACCCAGTACTTC. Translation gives CASSRGRTGQETQYF. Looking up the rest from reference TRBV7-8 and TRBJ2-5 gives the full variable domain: GAGVSQSPRYKVAKRGQDVALRCDPISGHVSLFWYQQALGQGPEFLTYFQNEAQLDKSGLPSDRFFAERPEGSVSTLKIQRTQQEDSAVYLCASSRGRTGQETQYFGPGTRLLVL.

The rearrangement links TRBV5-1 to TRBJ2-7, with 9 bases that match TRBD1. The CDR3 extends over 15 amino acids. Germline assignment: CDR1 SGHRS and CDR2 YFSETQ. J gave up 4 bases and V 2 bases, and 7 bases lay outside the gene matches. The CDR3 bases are TGCGCCAGCAGCTTTATGACAGGGGGAATGTACGAGCAGTACTTC. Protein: CASSFMTGGMYEQYF.

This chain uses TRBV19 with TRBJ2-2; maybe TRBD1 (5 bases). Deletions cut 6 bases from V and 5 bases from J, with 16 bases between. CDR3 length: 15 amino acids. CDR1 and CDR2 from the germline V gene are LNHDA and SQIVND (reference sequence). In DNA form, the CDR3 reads TGTGCCAGTAGAACAGGCACCCCAGAGACCGGGGAGCTGTTTTTT. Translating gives CASRTGTPETGELFF.

The CDR3 reads CASSQEVTSGNTIYF. CDR3 in DNA: TGCGCCAGCAGCCAAGAGGTCACTTCTGGAAACACCATATATTTT. V is TRBV4-1 and J is TRBJ1-3, with D uncertain. V gave up 0 bases and J gave up 1 base, with 7 bases separating them. Looked up from germline, CDR1 is MGHRA and CDR2 is YSYEKL. The CDR3 totals 15 residues.

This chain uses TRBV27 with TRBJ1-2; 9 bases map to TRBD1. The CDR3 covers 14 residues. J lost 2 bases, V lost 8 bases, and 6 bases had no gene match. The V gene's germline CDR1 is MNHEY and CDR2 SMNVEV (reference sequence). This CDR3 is CASGGTGPNYGYTF. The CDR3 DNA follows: TGTGCCAGCGGAGGGACAGGGCCAAACTATGGCTACACCTTC.

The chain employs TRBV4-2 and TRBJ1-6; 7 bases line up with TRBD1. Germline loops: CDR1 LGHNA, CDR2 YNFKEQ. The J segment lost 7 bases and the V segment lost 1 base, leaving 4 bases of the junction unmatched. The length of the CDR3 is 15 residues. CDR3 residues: CASSQAGQPNSPLHF. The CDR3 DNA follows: TGTGCCAGCAGCCAAGCGGGACAGCCAAATTCACCCCTCCACTTT.

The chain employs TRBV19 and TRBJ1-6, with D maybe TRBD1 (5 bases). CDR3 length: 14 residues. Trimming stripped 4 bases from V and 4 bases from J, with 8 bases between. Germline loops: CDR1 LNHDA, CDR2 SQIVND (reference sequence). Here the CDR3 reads CASSTGGYNSPLHF. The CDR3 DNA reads TGTGCCAGTAGTACCGGGGGGTATAATTCACCCCTCCACTTT.

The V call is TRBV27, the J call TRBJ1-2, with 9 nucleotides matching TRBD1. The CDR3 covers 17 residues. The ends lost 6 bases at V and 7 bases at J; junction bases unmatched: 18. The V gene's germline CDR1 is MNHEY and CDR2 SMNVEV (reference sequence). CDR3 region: CASRLSGTGMFFSGYTF. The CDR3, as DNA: TGTGCCAGCAGACTTTCCGGGACAGGGATGTTTTTCTCTGGCTACACCTTC.

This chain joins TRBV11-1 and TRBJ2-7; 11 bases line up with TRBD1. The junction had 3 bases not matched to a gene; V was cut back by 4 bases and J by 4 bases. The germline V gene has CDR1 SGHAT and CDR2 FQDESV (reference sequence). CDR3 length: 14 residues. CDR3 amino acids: CASSSGTGGYEQYF. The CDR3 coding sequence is TGTGCCAGCAGCTCCGGGACAGGGGGGTACGAGCAGTACTTC.

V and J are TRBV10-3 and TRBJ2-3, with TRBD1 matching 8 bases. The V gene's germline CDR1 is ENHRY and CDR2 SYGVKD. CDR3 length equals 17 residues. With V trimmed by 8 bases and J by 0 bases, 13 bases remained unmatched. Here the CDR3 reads CAIRATGGLPSTDTQYF. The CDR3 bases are TGTGCCATCCGAGCAACAGGGGGACTTCCTAGCACAGATACGCAGTATTTT.